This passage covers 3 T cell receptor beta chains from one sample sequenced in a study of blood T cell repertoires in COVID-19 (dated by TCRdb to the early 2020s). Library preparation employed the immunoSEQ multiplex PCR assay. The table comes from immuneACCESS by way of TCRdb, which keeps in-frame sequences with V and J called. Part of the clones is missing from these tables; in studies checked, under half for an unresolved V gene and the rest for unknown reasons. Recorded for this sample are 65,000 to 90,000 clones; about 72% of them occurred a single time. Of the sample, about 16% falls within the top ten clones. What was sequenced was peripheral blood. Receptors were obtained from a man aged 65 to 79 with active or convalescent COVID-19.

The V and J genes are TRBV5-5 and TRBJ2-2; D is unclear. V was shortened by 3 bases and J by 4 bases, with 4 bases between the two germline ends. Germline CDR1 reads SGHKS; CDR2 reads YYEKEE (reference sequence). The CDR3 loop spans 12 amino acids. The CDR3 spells CASSSSTGELFF. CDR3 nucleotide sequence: TGTGCCAGCAGCTCCTCCACCGGGGAGCTGTTTTTT. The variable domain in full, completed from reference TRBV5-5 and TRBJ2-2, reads DAGVTQSPTHLIKTRGQQVTLRCSPISGHKSVSWYQQVLGQGPQFIFQYYEKEERGRGNFPDRFSARQFPNYSSELNVNALLLGDSALYLCASSSSTGELFFGEGSRLTVL.

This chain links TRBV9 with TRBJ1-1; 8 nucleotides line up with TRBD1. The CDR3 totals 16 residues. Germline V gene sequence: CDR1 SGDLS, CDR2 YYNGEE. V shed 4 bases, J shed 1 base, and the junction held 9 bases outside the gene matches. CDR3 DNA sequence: TGTGCCAGCAGCCAAGGACAGGGTCGGGGGAACACTGAAGCTTTCTTT. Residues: CASSQGQGRGNTEAFF.

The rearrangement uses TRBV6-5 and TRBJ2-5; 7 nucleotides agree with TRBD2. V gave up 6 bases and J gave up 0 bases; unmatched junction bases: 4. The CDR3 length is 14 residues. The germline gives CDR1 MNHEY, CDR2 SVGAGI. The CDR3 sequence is CASRWGGYQETQYF. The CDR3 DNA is TGTGCCAGCAGGTGGGGGGGGTACCAAGAGACCCAGTACTTC.